This section outlines one T cell receptor (beta chain) sequence together with its context. What it binds is unknown. PCR amplification relied on 60 Vbeta primers (plus 13 Jbeta primers). TCRdb's table, derived via immunoSEQ multiplex PCR, lists solely in-frame clones and lacks some. Here the sample spans roughly 160,000 clones, over 75% being singletons. The CDR3 covers 16 residues. With 0 bases clipped from V and 9 bases from J, the junction kept 8 bases outside the gene matches. The germline V gene encodes CDR1 LNHNV and CDR2 YYDKDF (reference sequence). This sample was included in a study of cytomegalovirus exposure and HLA in healthy donors. Broader study findings: Later work found most CMV-associated TCR beta chains apparently HLA-restricted. In a later analysis, at a false discovery rate of 0.05, 16,951 TCR beta sequences matched HLA alleles. Cytomegalovirus association was listed for about 150 TCR beta chains. In a later analysis, TCR beta V- and J-gene trimming showed a link to a missense DCLRE1C variant.

Sequencing used PBMCs. This chain uses TRBV15 with TRBJ2-1, with 10 bases lining up with TRBD2. The clonotype was recovered from a man aged 35 to 55 in good health and CMV-seronegative. The DNA for the CDR3 is TGTGCCACCAGCAGAGATGGGATAGCGGGGGGCGGTGAGCAGTTCTTC. This codes for CATSRDGIAGGGEQFF.